The 14 T cell receptor beta chains presented below share a single source sample, sequenced in a study of Tregs in tolerant kidney transplant recipients. Only in-frame clones appear in the TCRdb table, and some are missing; sequencing was by immunoSEQ multiplex PCR. The sample's table shows some 30,000 clones. Recipients received nonmyeloablative bone marrow transplants from related graft donors, with transient mixed chimerism. The source was CD4+ T cells from blood (PBMCs), collected 24 months after the transplant. The receptors shown here come from a human patient who received a combined kidney and bone marrow transplant. Some T cells may possibly be graft donor cells.

Details on this clone: Sequencing ends 3 residues short of the CDR3 end; the germline J gene provides the rest. The chain joins TRBV20-1 to TRBJ2-7, with 9 bases identical to TRBD1. Unmatched junction bases numbered 6, after V lost 6 bases and J lost 3 bases. There are 13 residues in the CDR3. From germline, CDR1 is DFQATT and CDR2 SNEGSKA (reference sequence). CDR3 bases read: TGCAGTGCGCCGGACAGGGGAAACTACGAG. Its protein is CSAPDRGNYE. From start to end, the CDR3 is CSAPDRGNYEQYF.

On this clone: The CDR3 end lies 3 residues beyond the end of the read and is filled in from the germline J gene. The chain carries TRBV18 and TRBJ2-3; 12 bases map to TRBD2. The CDR3 spans 17 residues. Germline loops: CDR1 KGHSH, CDR2 LQKENI. V shed 2 bases and J 4 bases; nucleotides not matched to a gene: 7. CDR3 residues: CASSPVPGLAGPDTQYF. The CDR3 DNA, read in part, is TGTGCCAGCTCACCAGTGCCGGGACTAGCGGGTCCAGATACG.

Remarks on this clone: The read falls 3 residues short of the CDR3 end, and the missing part is taken from the germline J gene. The J gene is TRBJ1-4, the V gene TRBV14; TRBD1 is a possible D gene (6 bases). V lost 4 bases and J lost 6, with 12 bases in between. This CDR3 has 14 amino acids. Germline V CDR1 and CDR2: SGHDN, FVKESK. The CDR3 bases that were read are TGTGCCAGCAGCCGCAGGGGCGGATATGAAAAA. Its protein product is CASSRRGGYEK. The entire CDR3 is CASSRRGGYEKLFF. The complete variable domain, with remaining parts taken from reference TRBV14 and TRBJ1-4, reads EAGVTQFPSHSVIEKGQTVTLRCDPISGHDNLYWYRRVMGKEIKFLLHFVKESKQDESGMPNNRFLAERTGGTYSTLKVQPAELEDSGVYFCASSRRGGYEKLFFGSGTQLSVL.

Comment on this clone: From the germline J gene comes the end of the CDR3, since the read stops 3 residues before it. V usage is TRBV2 and J usage is TRBJ1-5, with D possibly matching TRBD1 (6 bases). Trimming pared 7 bases from V and 3 bases from J, leaving 10 bases between. The CDR3 totals 13 residues. The germline V gene has CDR1 SNHLY and CDR2 FYNNEI. The part of the CDR3 DNA that was read is TGTGCCAGCACGGGACAAATCAATCAGCCC. Translated, it gives CASTGQINQP. The entire CDR3 sequence reads CASTGQINQPQHF.

Comments on this clone: The DNA ends 3 residues before the CDR3 does, and the rest of the CDR3 is filled in from the germline J gene. The V and J genes are TRBV20-1 and TRBJ2-7; possible D gene TRBD2, 6 bases. Trimming cost V 5 bases and J 3 bases, with 14 bases left between them. The CDR3 spans 13 residues. Germline assignment: CDR1 DFQATT and CDR2 SNEGSKA (reference sequence). The DNA read from the CDR3 is TGCAGTGCTGGGGGGACTGTCTTCTACGAG. Translation: CSAGGTVFYE. The CDR3 reads in full as CSAGGTVFYEQYF.

A remark on this clone: The read is 3 residues too short to cover the CDR3 end, so that end is filled in from the germline J gene. The V call is TRBV6-2 or TRBV6-3, the J call TRBJ1-4; D may be TRBD1 (5 bases). Trimming pared 0 bases from V and 8 bases from J, leaving 16 bases between. Germline V gives CDR1 MNHEY, CDR2 SVGEGT. The CDR3 has 16 residues. The sequenced CDR3 bases are TGTGCCAGCAGTTACTCTTTCGCAGGGAAGAACGAAAAA. Translated: CASSYSFAGKNEK. Given in full, the CDR3 is CASSYSFAGKNEKLFF.

Worth noting for this clone: The CDR3 end lies 3 residues beyond the end of the read and is filled in from the germline J gene. The chain links TRBV19 to TRBJ2-7; TRBD2 agrees at 8 bases. V was pared by 3 bases and J by 2 bases, with 6 bases of the junction left unmatched. Germline V gene sequence: CDR1 LNHDA, CDR2 SQIVND (reference sequence). This CDR3 region has 15 residues. The sequenced part of the CDR3 DNA is TGTGCCAGTAGTATTATATCGGGGGGGACCTACGAG. It is translated as CASSIISGGTYE. Given in full, the CDR3 is CASSIISGGTYEQYF.

Turning to this clone: Read data end 3 residues before the CDR3 end; the end is taken from the germline J gene. The V call is TRBV19, the J call TRBJ2-2, with 13 bases aligning to TRBD2. CDR3 size: 16 residues. CDR1 is LNHDA, CDR2 SQIVND, per germline (reference sequence). The J segment lost 5 bases and the V segment lost 9 bases, leaving 9 bases of the junction unmatched. The DNA read from the CDR3 is TGTGCCAGCGAAAAGGTGACTAGCGGGAGGACCGGGGAG. Residues: CASEKVTSGRTGE. The complete CDR3 sequence is CASEKVTSGRTGELFF.

On this clone: The read ends 3 residues early relative to the CDR3; the germline J gene fills the gap. This chain uses TRBV6-4 with TRBJ2-3; possibly TRBD1 for D (6 bases). The CDR3 spans 14 residues. Trimming stripped 7 bases from V and 0 bases from J, with 11 bases between. Germline CDR1 is MRHNA and CDR2 is SNTAGT. Incomplete CDR3 DNA: TGTGCCAGCAAAGAAACAGGGAGCACAGATACG. It specifies CASKETGSTDT. The full CDR3 protein reads CASKETGSTDTQYF.

Regarding this clone: The DNA ends 3 residues before the CDR3 does, and the rest of the CDR3 is filled in from the germline J gene. V and J are TRBV2 and TRBJ2-1, with 10 bases aligning to TRBD2. J gave up 2 bases and V 6 bases, and 7 bases lay outside the gene matches. The germline CDR1 and CDR2 sequences are SNHLY and FYNNEI. This CDR3 has 16 residues. Here the CDR3 reads CASRRGGTSAYNEQFF. CDR3 DNA (partial): TGTGCCAGCAGAAGGGGGGGGACTAGCGCCTACAATGAG.

Details on this clone: Read data end 3 residues before the CDR3 end; the end is taken from the germline J gene. This sequence joins TRBV7-3 and TRBJ2-1, with 12 nucleotides matching TRBD2. Looked up from germline, CDR1 is SGHTA and CDR2 is FQGTGA. Trimming removed 0 bases from V and 0 bases from J; junction bases left unmatched: 0. CDR3 length: 17 residues. CDR3 sequence reads: CASSLTGLAGSYNEQFF. Partial CDR3 DNA: TGTGCCAGCAGCTTAACGGGACTAGCGGGCTCCTACAATGAG.

As to this clone: The read comes to an end 3 residues before the CDR3 does, leaving the germline J gene to fill in the end. The V and J genes are TRBV29-1 and TRBJ2-7, with D perhaps matching TRBD1 (6 bases). The CDR3 is 14 residues long. V gave up 5 bases and J gave up 2 bases, with 16 bases separating them. CDR1 is SQVTM and CDR2 is ANQGSEA in the germline V gene. CDR3 sequence: CSVLLGGRTYEQYF. CDR3 bases read: TGCAGCGTTTTGCTTGGGGGCCGAACCTACGAG.

Notes on this clone: The CDR3 end is not reached by the read, which stops 3 residues before it; the germline J gene fills it in. The chain links TRBV2 to TRBJ2-2; 10 bases align to TRBD1. The CDR3 spans 15 residues. The junction had 10 bases not matched to a gene; V was cut back by 7 bases and J by 8 bases. Per the germline V gene, CDR1 is SNHLY and CDR2 is FYNNEI. The DNA read from the CDR3 is TGTGCCAGCACCCCGGGACAGGGGCTTTCAGGGGAG. Its protein product is CASTPGQGLSGE. In full, the CDR3 reads CASTPGQGLSGELFF. The whole variable domain, remainder taken from reference TRBV2 and TRBJ2-2, is EPEVTQTPSHQVTQMGQEVILRCVPISNHLYFYWYRQILGQKVEFLVSFYNNEISEKSEIFDDQFSVERPDGSNFTLKIRSTKLEDSAMYFCASTPGQGLSGELFFGEGSRLTVL.

A note on this clone: The read ends 3 residues shy of where the CDR3 ends; the end is completed using the germline J gene. V and J are TRBV30 and TRBJ1-1, with 7 bases matching TRBD1. The CDR3 is 14 residues long. Germline CDR1 GTSNPN, CDR2 SVGIG (reference sequence). Trimming cost V 6 bases and J 4 bases; bases outside gene matches: 11. CDR3 in amino acids: CACRREGAGTEAFF. CDR3 bases read: TGTGCCTGCCGGAGGGAGGGGGCAGGCACTGAA.